This entry lists 25 T cell receptor beta chains sequenced from one sample in a study of blood T cell repertoires in COVID-19. Repertoires were generated with immunoSEQ multiplex PCR, while TCRdb's copy carries only in-frame clones and drops some. The repertoire holds about 200,000 clones, with 70% to 85% as singletons. The specimen was peripheral blood. The receptors were sampled from a human donor with acute or convalescent COVID-19. The donor label of this sample is uncertain.

The chain is built from TRBV7-9 and TRBJ1-5; the D gene is possibly TRBD1 (6 bases). Germline V gene data show CDR1 as SEHNR and CDR2 as FQNEAQ (reference sequence). V was shortened by 5 bases and J by 2 bases, with 10 bases between the two germline ends. The CDR3 spans 14 residues. CDR3 sequence reads: CASSARQGNQPQHF. The DNA for the CDR3 is TGTGCCAGCAGCGCAAGACAGGGCAATCAGCCCCAGCATTTT.

The chain couples TRBV19 to TRBJ2-2, with 7 positions matching TRBD2. The CDR3 loop spans 15 amino acids. CDR1 is LNHDA and CDR2 is SQIVND in the germline V gene (reference sequence). After removal of 3 bases from V and 4 bases from J, the junction contained 5 bases not matched to a gene. The CDR3 loop is CASSIAGVSTGELFF. CDR3 in DNA: TGTGCCAGTAGTATTGCGGGAGTAAGCACCGGGGAGCTGTTTTTT.

The chain has TRBV6-6 and TRBJ2-1; TRBD1 agrees at 8 bases. The junction had 10 bases not matched to a gene; V was cut back by 4 bases and J by 8 bases. Germline V gene sequence: CDR1 MNHNY, CDR2 SVGAGI (reference sequence). The CDR3 sequence is 15 residues long. DNA of the CDR3: TGTGCCAGCAGTTCCCCCGGGACAGGTCGCGATGAGCAGTTCTTC. Protein product: CASSSPGTGRDEQFF.

The chain links TRBV11-2 to TRBJ2-2; D may be TRBD1 (6 bases). The V and J ends lost 5 bases and 6 bases respectively, with 19 bases between them. This CDR3 has 16 residues. Germline V gene lookup returns CDR1 SGHAT and CDR2 FQNNGV. CDR3 in DNA: TGTGCCAGCAGCAGACGGACAGCATTTTCCCCCGGGGAGCTGTTTTTT. Translated: CASSRRTAFSPGELFF.

The chain uses TRBV3-1 (or the pseudogene TRBV3-2) and TRBJ1-2; 7 bases line up with TRBD1. This CDR3 contains 15 residues. With V trimmed by 6 bases and J by 5 bases, 12 bases remained unmatched. CDR1 and CDR2 (germline): LGHDT, YNNKEL (reference sequence). This CDR3 is CASSKSGQTPYGYTF. CDR3 nucleotides: TGTGCCAGCAGTAAATCGGGACAGACTCCTTATGGCTACACCTTC.

The chain combines TRBV11-3 with TRBJ2-1; perhaps TRBD2 as D (5 bases). CDR1 SGHNT and CDR2 YENEEA come from the germline V gene. V was trimmed by 3 bases and J by 5 bases, leaving 11 bases between them. The CDR3 sequence is 14 residues long. The CDR3 DNA sequence: TGTGCCAGCAGCTTCGGGATTACCCACAATGAGCAGTTCTTC. The encoded protein is CASSFGITHNEQFF.

This chain joins TRBV7-6 and TRBJ2-7; D gene unclear. Germline CDR1 SGHVS, CDR2 FNYEAQ. The CDR3 runs to 14 residues. V dropped 3 bases and J dropped 6 bases, with 15 bases sitting between them. CDR3: CASSFQDGLGEQYF. The CDR3 DNA reads TGTGCCAGCAGCTTCCAGGATGGTCTGGGCGAGCAGTACTTC. The whole variable domain, filled in from reference TRBV7-6 and TRBJ2-7, reads GAGVSQSPRYKVTKRGQDVALRCDPISGHVSLYWYRQALGQGPEFLTYFNYEAQQDKSGLPNDRFSAERPEGSISTLTIQRTEQRDSAMYRCASSFQDGLGEQYFGPGTRLTVT.

CDR3 DNA: TGTGCCAGCAGCTGGGAACAGGGGGGCTCACCCCTCCACTTT. Translated, it gives CASSWEQGGSPLHF. The chain employs TRBV5-4 and TRBJ1-6; TRBD1 matches 8 bases. Germline CDR1 and CDR2: SGHNT and YYREEE (reference sequence). There are 14 residues in the CDR3. J lost 10 bases, V lost 3 bases, and 6 bases had no gene match. The full variable domain, its missing parts supplied by reference TRBV5-4 and TRBJ1-6, is ETGVTQSPTHLIKTRGQQVTLRCSSQSGHNTVSWYQQALGQGPQFIFQYYREEENGRGNFPPRFSGLQFPNYSSELNVNALELDDSALYLCASSWEQGGSPLHFGNGTRLTVT.

V usage is TRBV6-4 and J usage is TRBJ1-5, with a possible D match to TRBD1 (5 bases). Germline CDR1 reads MRHNA; CDR2 reads SNTAGT. V lost 10 bases and J lost 2, with 21 bases in between. This CDR3 comprises 16 residues. The CDR3 region is CATYLEGRMGNQPQHF. The CDR3 DNA reads TGTGCCACCTATCTCGAGGGGAGGATGGGCAATCAGCCCCAGCATTTT.

This clone appeared many times. The chain couples TRBV24-1 to TRBJ1-6; D gene ambiguous. CDR1 is KGHDR and CDR2 is SFDVKD in the germline V gene. Trimming pared 3 bases from V and 9 bases from J, leaving 14 bases between. The CDR3 runs to 15 residues. The CDR3, as DNA: TGTGCCACCAGTGATATGAGAGCTTGGAGTTCACCCCTCCACTTT. Amino acid sequence: CATSDMRAWSSPLHF.

This chain connects TRBV4-3 to TRBJ2-3; TRBD2 matches 12 bases. Trimming took 4 bases from V and 9 from J; bases not matched to a gene: 2. Germline CDR1 is LGHNA and CDR2 is YSLEER. The length of the CDR3 is 13 residues. CDR3 DNA: TGCGCCAGCAGCCCCGGACTAGCGGGAACGCAGTATTTT. Translating gives CASSPGLAGTQYF.

V usage is TRBV7-3 and J usage is TRBJ1-4, with TRBD1 as a possible D gene (5 bases). CDR3 size: 15 residues. Deletions cut 0 bases from V and 4 bases from J, with 9 bases between. Per the germline V gene, CDR1 is SGHTA and CDR2 is FQGTGA. The CDR3, as DNA: TGTGCCAGCAGCTTAACAGGGGCGGTTAATGAAAAACTGTTTTTT. Translation: CASSLTGAVNEKLFF.

J is TRBJ2-7 and V is TRBV6-5; 7 nucleotides agree with TRBD1. This CDR3 contains 15 residues. With 2 bases clipped from V and 3 bases from J, the junction kept 7 bases outside the gene matches. Germline CDR1 MNHEY, CDR2 SVGAGI. In DNA, the CDR3 is TGTGCCAGCAGTTACCGAGACAGGGTGGGCTACGAGCAGTACTTC. Protein sequence: CASSYRDRVGYEQYF.

The chain couples TRBV7-6 to TRBJ2-3; a possible D gene is TRBD1 (5 bases). The germline V and J ends were trimmed by 8 bases and 6 bases, with 15 bases remaining between them. The CDR3 length is 13 residues. CDR1 is SGHVS, CDR2 FNYEAQ, per germline. The CDR3 DNA is TGTGCCAGCGGGGCGTCTTATGTGGATACGCAGTATTTT. This gives the protein CASGASYVDTQYF.

This chain links TRBV9 with TRBJ2-2; D is unclear. CDR1 is SGDLS and CDR2 is YYNGEE in the germline V gene. This CDR3 comprises 14 residues. V lost 4 bases and J lost 5, with 12 bases in between. The CDR3 bases are TGTGCCAGCAGCCCCCAGCGAAGGACCGGGGAGCTGTTTTTT. It is translated as CASSPQRRTGELFF.

This clone was recorded many times. The chain joins TRBV19 to TRBJ2-2, with 15 bases lining up with TRBD2. The ends lost 10 bases at V and 7 bases at J; junction bases unmatched: 7. Germline loops: CDR1 LNHDA, CDR2 SQIVND (reference sequence). The CDR3 runs to 15 residues. CDR3 protein: CATSGLAGGGGELFF. CDR3 bases: TGTGCCACTTCTGGACTAGCGGGAGGGGGCGGGGAGCTGTTTTTT.

V and J are TRBV11-3 and TRBJ2-2; 7 positions match TRBD2. There are 16 residues in the CDR3. The V gene's germline CDR1 is SGHNT and CDR2 YENEEA. J was trimmed by 5 bases and V by 5 bases; bases with no gene match: 11. CDR3 DNA: TGTGCCAGCAGCCCAAGGACGGGAGCGGGGACCGGGGAGCTGTTTTTT. This codes for CASSPRTGAGTGELFF.

The J gene is TRBJ2-2, the V gene TRBV12-5; 7 bases align to TRBD2. Trimming cost V 2 bases and J 8 bases; bases outside gene matches: 2. CDR1 LGHNT and CDR2 FRNRAP come from the germline V gene. The CDR3 covers 13 residues. CDR3 sequence (DNA): TGTGCTAGTGGTTTGACGGGAGGTGGGGAGCTGTTTTTT. Protein product: CASGLTGGGELFF.

This rearrangement joins TRBV3-1 (or the pseudogene TRBV3-2) to TRBJ2-5; 7 bases line up with TRBD2. CDR1 LGHDT and CDR2 YNNKEL come from the germline V gene (reference sequence). The CDR3 is 15 residues long. J lost 5 bases, V lost 1 base, and 7 bases had no gene match. The CDR3, as DNA: TGTGCCAGCAGCCAAGCGGGAGGCCGTGTCGAGACCCAGTACTTC. This sequence encodes CASSQAGGRVETQYF.

V gene TRBV6-5 combines with J gene TRBJ2-7, with D maybe TRBD2 (6 bases). This CDR3 is built from 14 residues. V dropped 6 bases and J dropped 1 base, with 13 bases sitting between them. The V gene's germline CDR1 is MNHEY and CDR2 SVGAGI. CDR3 nucleotides: TGTGCCAGCAGGGGGCGGGACCAATCCTACGAGCAGTACTTC. It is translated as CASRGRDQSYEQYF.

Notes on this clone: A junction end diverges from the germline sequence, so it may reflect a read error. The rearrangement links TRBV11-2 to TRBJ2-5; possibly TRBD1 for D (5 bases). This CDR3 has 15 amino acids. Germline V gives CDR1 SGHAT, CDR2 FQNNGV. CDR3 loop: CASSLRDAVQGTQYF. CDR3 bases: TGTGCCAGCAGCCTCAGGGATGCGGTTCAAGGGACCCAGTACTTC.

This chain connects TRBV2 to TRBJ2-6; possible D gene TRBD2, 5 bases. The germline V gene has CDR1 SNHLY and CDR2 FYNNEI. V was pared by 6 bases and J by 1 base, with 10 bases between. This CDR3 region has 15 residues. As DNA, the CDR3 is TGTGCCAGCAGGAGGGCAGGATCTGGGGCCAACGTCCTGACTTTC. Amino acids: CASRRAGSGANVLTF.

The chain employs TRBV7-2 and TRBJ1-6; 8 bases fit TRBD1. The CDR3 spans 14 residues. The V and J ends lost 4 bases and 13 bases, in that order; junction bases with no gene match: 9. Germline V gives CDR1 SGHTA, CDR2 FQGNSA. CDR3 sequence (DNA): TGTGCCAGCAGCTCGGACAGGGCGAGCTGGCCCCTCCACTTT. As protein: CASSSDRASWPLHF. Filled out from reference TRBV7-2 and TRBJ1-6, the complete variable domain reads GAGVSQSPSNKVTEKGKDVELRCDPISGHTALYWYRQSLGQGLEFLIYFQGNSAPDKSGLPSDRFSAERTGGSVSTLTIQRTQQEDSAVYLCASSSDRASWPLHFGNGTRLTVT.

J is TRBJ2-1 and V is TRBV18; TRBD2 matches at 9 bases. CDR1 and CDR2 (germline): KGHSH, LQKENI. This CDR3 region has 19 residues. Losses at the gene ends were 3 bases for V and 0 bases for J; bases not matched to a gene: 12. CDR3: CASSPLAGITTDSYNEQFF. The CDR3 DNA reads as TGTGCCAGCTCACCTCTAGCGGGAATTACCACCGACTCCTACAATGAGCAGTTCTTC.

This chain connects TRBV29-1 to TRBJ2-6; D unclear. The CDR3 has 13 amino acids. V was shortened by 2 bases and J by 1 base, with 3 bases between the two germline ends. Germline V gene lookup returns CDR1 SQVTM and CDR2 ANQGSEA. The chain's CDR3 is CSVEQSGANVLTF. The CDR3 bases are TGCAGCGTTGAACAGTCTGGGGCCAACGTCCTGACTTTC.